The present T cell receptor (beta chain) was sequenced within a study of T cell responses to AZD1222 COVID-19 vaccine (TCRdb year 2021). Context from the whole study: AZD1222 recipients whose second dose came at about 4 weeks and those whose second dose came at about 12 weeks were combined into one group, since spike-specific TCR depth and breadth did not differ between the two schedules. TCR sequencing was performed for approximately 240 trial participants, of whom 207 were given two doses of AZD1222 and around 25 were given two doses of MenACWY control vaccine. Trial participants were enrolled into age subgroups of 18-55, 56-69 and 70-plus years, which contained around 150, 28 and 57 TCR-sequenced participants, respectively. General findings and caveats noted by the study authors: Spike-specific TCR breadth and depth rose significantly after two AZD1222 doses compared with day 0 and with MenACWY recipients. Because no day 14 peak-response samples were available, the repertoires could be characterized only after the peak T cell response. Participants were mostly white British and included more females than males, and it was suggested by the authors that clonal diversity may have been underestimated. The whole spike protein was spanned by vaccine-associated CD4 TCRs, and dominant responses were seen in regions 160-218 and 743-854. Conclusions about previously exposed vaccinees were limited because only six AZD1222 recipients were SARS-CoV-2 seropositive at baseline. The 56-69-year group was small, and its depth increase did not reach significance, likely because of low power. Reportedly, close to half of the unique spike-specific TCRs recognized epitopes lying outside the regions that are mutated in the B.1.351 and B.1.1.7 variants.

In the paper's terms, the time point label means: baseline before first vaccination. Samples from vaccinated people were obtained from the UK trials COV001 and COV002, which included a single-blind randomized controlled phase 2/3 trial of AZD1222 (ChAdOx1 nCoV-19) in healthy adults. Trial participant PBMC samples were collected at day 0 and day 28 after the second dose for TCRbeta chain sequencing. The CDR3 regions of human TCRbeta chains were analyzed by immunosequencing. On the study's bioinformatics: Repertoire TCRs were matched against a reference library of SARS-CoV-2-specific TCRs generated with the MIRA antigen-specificity platform. Breadth was defined as the fraction of unique TCRs that were SARS-CoV-2-associated, and depth was defined as the fraction of total T cells that were SARS-CoV-2-associated. Using the MIRA data, every spike-specific TCR was mapped to the spike region that the TCR reacted to and assigned to either a CD4 or a CD8 class. Log10-transformed breadth and depth values were compared by one-way ANOVA with Sidak's multiple comparisons tests. Sourced from immuneACCESS, this table was stored by TCRdb with only in-frame sequences that have V and J called. A share of the clones is absent; for the studies checked, an unresolved V gene accounts for under half, and the remainder has no known explanation. The V and J calls and clone size are taken from that table; D and trimming were inferred from the DNA. The sample table records about 100,000 clones; about 93% of these occur just once. Around 20% of the sample belongs to the ten largest clones.

The germline V gene encodes CDR1 MNHEY and CDR2 SMNVEV (reference sequence). The CDR3 numbers 13 residues from cysteine through phenylalanine. Of the read, only the CDR3 DNA is kept; its 39 bases are in frame from base 1. V lost 6 bases and J lost 2 bases; the stretch between them is 8 bases long. On this clone itself: Its antigen is unknown. The sample holds no much larger clone one base away, and base qualities are not on file.

The receptor chain draws on TRBV27 and TRBJ1-5, with a weak D call of TRBD1 (5 bases match). The receptor comes from an adult in good health. The sample was peripheral blood, taken on day 0 of AZD1222 vaccination. The DNA sequence is as follows: TGTGCCAGCAGCGTGGGGGGCAATCAGCCCCAGCATTTT. Protein translation: CASSVGGNQPQHF.